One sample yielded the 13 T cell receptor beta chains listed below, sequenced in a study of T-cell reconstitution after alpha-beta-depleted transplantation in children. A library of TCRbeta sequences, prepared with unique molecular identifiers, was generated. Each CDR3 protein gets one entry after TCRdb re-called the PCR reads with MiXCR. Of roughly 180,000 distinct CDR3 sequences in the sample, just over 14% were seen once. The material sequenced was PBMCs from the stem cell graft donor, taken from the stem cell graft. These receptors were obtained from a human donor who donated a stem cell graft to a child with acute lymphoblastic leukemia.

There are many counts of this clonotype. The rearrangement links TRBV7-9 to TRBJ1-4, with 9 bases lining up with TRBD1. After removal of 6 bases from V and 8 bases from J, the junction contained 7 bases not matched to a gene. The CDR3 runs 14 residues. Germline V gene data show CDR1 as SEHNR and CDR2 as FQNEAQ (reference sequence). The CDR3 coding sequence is TGTGCCAGCAGTTGGGACAGGGAGGGGGAAAAACTGTTTTTT. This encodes CASSWDREGEKLFF.

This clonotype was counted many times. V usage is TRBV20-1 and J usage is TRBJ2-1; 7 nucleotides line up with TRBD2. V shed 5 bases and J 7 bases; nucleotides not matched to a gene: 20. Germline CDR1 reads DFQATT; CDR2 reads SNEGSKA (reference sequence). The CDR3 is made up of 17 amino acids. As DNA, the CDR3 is TGCAGTGCTTCTCTCGGACTAGGTCGTTCAGGGCGTAATGAGCAGTTCTTC. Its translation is CSASLGLGRSGRNEQFF.

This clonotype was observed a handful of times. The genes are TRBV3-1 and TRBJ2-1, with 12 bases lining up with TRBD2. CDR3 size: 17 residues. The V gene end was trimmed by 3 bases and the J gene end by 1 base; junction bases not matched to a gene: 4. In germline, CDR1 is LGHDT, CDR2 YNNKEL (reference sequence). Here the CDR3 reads CASSQRLAGASYNEQFF. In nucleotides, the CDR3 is TGTGCCAGCAGCCAGAGACTAGCGGGAGCATCCTACAATGAGCAGTTCTTC.

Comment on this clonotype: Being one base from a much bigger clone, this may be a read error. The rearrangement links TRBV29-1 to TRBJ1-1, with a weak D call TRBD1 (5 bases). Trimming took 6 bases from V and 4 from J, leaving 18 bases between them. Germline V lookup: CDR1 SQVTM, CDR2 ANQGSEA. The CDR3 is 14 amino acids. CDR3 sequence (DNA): TGCAGCGTCACATTGGGACGACGTGGCACTGAAGCTTTCTTT. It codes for CSVTLGRRGTEAFF. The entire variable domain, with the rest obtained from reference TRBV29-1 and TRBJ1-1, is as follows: SAVISQKPSRDICQRGTSLTIQCQVDSQVTMMFWYRQQPGQSLTLIATANQGSEATYESGFVIDKFPISRPNLTFSTLTVSNMSPEDSSIYLCSVTLGRRGTEAFFGQGTRLTVV.

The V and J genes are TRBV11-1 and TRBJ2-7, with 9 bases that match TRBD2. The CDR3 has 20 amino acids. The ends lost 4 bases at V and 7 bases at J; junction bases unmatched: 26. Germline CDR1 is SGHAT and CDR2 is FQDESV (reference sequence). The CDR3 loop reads CASSSLGTGASGTSEGEQYF. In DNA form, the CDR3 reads TGTGCCAGCAGCTCCTTGGGGACTGGGGCTAGCGGGACTTCGGAGGGGGAGCAGTACTTC.

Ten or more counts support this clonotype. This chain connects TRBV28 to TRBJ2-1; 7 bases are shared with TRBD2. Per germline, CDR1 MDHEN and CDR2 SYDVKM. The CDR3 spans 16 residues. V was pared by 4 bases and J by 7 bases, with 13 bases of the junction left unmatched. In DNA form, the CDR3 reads TGTGCCAGCAGTTGGGGATGGGAGGGGATTAGGAATGAGCAGTTCTTC. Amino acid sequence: CASSWGWEGIRNEQFF.

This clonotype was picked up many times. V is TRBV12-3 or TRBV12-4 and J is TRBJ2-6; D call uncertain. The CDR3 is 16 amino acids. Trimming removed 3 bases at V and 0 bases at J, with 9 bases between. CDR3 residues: CASSFNGPSGANVLTF. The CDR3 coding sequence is TGTGCCAGCAGTTTTAACGGACCCTCTGGGGCCAACGTCCTGACTTTC.

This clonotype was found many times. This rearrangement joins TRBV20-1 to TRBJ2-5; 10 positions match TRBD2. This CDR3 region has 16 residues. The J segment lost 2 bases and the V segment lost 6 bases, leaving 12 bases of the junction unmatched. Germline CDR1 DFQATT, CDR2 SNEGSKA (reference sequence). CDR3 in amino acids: CSAPGLAGENQETQYF. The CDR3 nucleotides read TGCAGTGCCCCGGGCCTAGCGGGAGAGAATCAAGAGACCCAGTACTTC.

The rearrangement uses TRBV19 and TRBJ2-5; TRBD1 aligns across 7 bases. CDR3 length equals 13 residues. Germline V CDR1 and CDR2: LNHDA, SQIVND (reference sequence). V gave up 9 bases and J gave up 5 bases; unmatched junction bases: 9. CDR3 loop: CASRQGRRETQYF. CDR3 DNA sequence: TGTGCCAGCAGACAGGGTCGGAGGGAGACCCAGTACTTC. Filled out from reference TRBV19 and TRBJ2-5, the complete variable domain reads DGGITQSPKYLFRKEGQNVTLSCEQNLNHDAMYWYRQDPGQGLRLIYYSQIVNDFQKGDIAEGYSVSREKKESFPLTVTSAQKNPTAFYLCASRQGRRETQYFGPGTRLLVL.

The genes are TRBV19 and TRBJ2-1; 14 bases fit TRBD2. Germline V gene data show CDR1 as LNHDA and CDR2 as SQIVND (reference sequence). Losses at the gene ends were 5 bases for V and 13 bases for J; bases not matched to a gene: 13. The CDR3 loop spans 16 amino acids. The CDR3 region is CASSPTGTSGSSSQFF. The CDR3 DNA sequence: TGTGCCAGTAGTCCCACCGGGACTAGCGGGAGTTCCTCCCAGTTCTTC.

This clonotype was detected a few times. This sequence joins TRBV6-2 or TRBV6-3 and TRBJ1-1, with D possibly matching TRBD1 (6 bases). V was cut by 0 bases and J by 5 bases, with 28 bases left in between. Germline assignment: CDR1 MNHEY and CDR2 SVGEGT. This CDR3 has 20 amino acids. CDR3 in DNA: TGTGCCAGCAGTTACTCGGTGGGCGAGGGGGGGCCGGGGCGAAATACTGAAGCTTTCTTT. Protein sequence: CASSYSVGEGGPGRNTEAFF.

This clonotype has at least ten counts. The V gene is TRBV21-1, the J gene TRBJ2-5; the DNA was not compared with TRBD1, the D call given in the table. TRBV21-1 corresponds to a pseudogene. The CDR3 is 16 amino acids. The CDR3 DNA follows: TGTGCCAGCAGCAAAGCCGGCAGGGGGAGGAGAGAGACCCAGTACTTC. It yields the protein CASSKAGRGRRETQYF.

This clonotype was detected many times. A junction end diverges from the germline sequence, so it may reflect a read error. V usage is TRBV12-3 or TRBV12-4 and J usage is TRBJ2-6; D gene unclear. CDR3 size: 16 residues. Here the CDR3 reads CASSSFEHSGSNVLTF. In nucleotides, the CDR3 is TGTGCCAGCAGTTCGTTCGAACACTCTGGGTCCAACGTCCTGACTTTC.